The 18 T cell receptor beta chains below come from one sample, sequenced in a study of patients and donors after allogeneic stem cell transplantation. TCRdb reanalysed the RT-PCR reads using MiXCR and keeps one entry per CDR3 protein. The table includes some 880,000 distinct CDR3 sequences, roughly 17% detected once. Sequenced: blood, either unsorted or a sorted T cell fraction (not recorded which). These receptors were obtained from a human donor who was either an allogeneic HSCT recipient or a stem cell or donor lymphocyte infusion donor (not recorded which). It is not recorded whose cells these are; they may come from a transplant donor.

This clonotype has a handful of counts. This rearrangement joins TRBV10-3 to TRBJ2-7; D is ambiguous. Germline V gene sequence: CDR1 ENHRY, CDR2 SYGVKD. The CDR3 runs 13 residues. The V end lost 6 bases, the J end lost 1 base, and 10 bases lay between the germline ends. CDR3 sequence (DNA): TGTGCCATCAGCTCACTACGTTCCTACGAGCAGTACTTC. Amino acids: CAISSLRSYEQYF.

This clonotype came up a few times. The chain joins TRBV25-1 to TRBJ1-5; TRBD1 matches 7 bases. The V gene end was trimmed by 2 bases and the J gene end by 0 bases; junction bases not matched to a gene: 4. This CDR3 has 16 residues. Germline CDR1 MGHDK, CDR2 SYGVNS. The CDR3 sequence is CASSEAGQHSNQPQHF. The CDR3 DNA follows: TGTGCCAGCAGTGAAGCGGGACAGCATAGCAATCAGCCCCAGCATTTT.

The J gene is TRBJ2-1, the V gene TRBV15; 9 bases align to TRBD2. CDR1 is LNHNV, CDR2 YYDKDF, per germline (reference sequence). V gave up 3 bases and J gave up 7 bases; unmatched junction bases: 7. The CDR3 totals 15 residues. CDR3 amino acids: CATSSRLAGGNEQFF. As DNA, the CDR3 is TGTGCCACCAGCAGCCGATTGGCGGGAGGGAATGAGCAGTTCTTC.

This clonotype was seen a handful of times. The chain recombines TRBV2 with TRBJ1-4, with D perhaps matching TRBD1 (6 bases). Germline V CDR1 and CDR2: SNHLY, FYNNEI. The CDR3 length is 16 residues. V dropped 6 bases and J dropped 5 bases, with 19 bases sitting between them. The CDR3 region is CASRETWTALNEKLFF. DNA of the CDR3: TGTGCCAGCAGGGAAACTTGGACAGCCTTGAATGAAAAACTGTTTTTT.

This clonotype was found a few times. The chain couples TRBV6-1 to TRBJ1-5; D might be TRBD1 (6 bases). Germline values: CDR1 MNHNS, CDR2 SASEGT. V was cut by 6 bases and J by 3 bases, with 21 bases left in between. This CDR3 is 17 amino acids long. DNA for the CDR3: TGTGCCAGCAGCCCCAGAGGGGGAGGGTACGCCAATCAGCCCCAGCATTTT. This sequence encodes CASSPRGGGYANQPQHF.

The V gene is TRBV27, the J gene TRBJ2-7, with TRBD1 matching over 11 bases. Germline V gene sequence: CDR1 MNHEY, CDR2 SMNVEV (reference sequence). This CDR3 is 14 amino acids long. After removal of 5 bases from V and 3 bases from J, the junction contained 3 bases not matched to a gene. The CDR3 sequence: CASSGGTGGYEQYF. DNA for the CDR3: TGTGCCAGCAGTGGAGGGACAGGGGGCTACGAGCAGTACTTC.

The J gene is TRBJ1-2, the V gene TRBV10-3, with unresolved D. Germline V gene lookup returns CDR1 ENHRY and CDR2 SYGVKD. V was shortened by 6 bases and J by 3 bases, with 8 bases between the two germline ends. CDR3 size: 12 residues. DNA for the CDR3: TGTGCCATCAGGACGACGGACTATGGCTACACCTTC. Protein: CAIRTTDYGYTF.

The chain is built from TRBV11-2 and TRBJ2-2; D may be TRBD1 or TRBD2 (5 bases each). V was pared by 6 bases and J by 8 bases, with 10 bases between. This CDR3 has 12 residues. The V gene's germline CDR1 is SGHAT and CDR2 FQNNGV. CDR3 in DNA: TGTGCCAGCAGGAGGGGTGCTGGGGAGCTGTTTTTT. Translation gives CASRRGAGELFF.

CDR3 in DNA: TGCGCCAGCAGCTTGACCCCGGACAGGGTGGGCTATGGCTACACCTTC. Translating it yields CASSLTPDRVGYGYTF. The J gene is TRBJ1-2, the V gene TRBV5-1; 8 bases map to TRBD1. This CDR3 has 16 amino acids. Germline lookup yields CDR1 SGHRS and CDR2 YFSETQ. After removal of 1 base from V and 4 bases from J, the junction contained 9 bases not matched to a gene.

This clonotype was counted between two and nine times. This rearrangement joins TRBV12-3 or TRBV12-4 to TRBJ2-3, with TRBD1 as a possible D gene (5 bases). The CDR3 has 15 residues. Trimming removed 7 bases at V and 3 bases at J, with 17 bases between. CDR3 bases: TGTGCCAGCACCCCTGGCGGAAGGGGTACAGATACGCAGTATTTT. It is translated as CASTPGGRGTDTQYF.

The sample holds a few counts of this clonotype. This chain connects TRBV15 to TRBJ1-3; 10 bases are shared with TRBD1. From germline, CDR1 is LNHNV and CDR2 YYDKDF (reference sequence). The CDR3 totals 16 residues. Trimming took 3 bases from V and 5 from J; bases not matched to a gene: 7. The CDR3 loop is CATSRDRQGARNTIYF. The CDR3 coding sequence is TGTGCCACCAGCAGGGATCGACAGGGGGCTAGAAACACCATATATTTT. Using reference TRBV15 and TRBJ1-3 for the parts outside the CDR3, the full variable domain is DAMVIQNPRYQVTQFGKPVTLSCSQTLNHNVMYWYQQKSSQAPKLLFHYYDKDFNNEADTPDNFQSRRPNTSFCFLDIRSPGLGDTAMYLCATSRDRQGARNTIYFGEGSWLTVV.

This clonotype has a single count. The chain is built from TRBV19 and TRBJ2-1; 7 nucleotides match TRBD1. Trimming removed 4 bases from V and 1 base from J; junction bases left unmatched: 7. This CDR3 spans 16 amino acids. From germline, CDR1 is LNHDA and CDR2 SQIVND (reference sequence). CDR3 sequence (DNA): TGTGCCAGTAGTACCCGACAGGGACGGTCCTACAATGAGCAGTTCTTC. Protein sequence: CASSTRQGRSYNEQFF.

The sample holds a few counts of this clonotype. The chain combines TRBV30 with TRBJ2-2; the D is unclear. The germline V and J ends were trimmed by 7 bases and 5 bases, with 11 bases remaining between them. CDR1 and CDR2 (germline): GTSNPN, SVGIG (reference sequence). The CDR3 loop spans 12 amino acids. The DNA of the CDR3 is TGTGCCTCTTCGGTGAGAACCGGGGAGCTGTTTTTT. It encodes CASSVRTGELFF.

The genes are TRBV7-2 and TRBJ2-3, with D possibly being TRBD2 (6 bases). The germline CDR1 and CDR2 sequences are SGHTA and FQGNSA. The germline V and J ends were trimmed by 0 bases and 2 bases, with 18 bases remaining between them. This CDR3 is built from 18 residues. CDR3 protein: CASSLAGTQRGATDTQYF. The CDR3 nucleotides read TGTGCCAGCAGCTTAGCCGGGACTCAAAGGGGCGCCACAGATACGCAGTATTTT.

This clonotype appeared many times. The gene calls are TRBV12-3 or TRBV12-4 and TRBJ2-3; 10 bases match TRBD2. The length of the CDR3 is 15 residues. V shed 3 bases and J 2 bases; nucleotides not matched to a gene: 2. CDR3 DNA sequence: TGTGCCAGCAGTTTGAGCGGGGGGGCCACAGATACGCAGTATTTT. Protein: CASSLSGGATDTQYF.

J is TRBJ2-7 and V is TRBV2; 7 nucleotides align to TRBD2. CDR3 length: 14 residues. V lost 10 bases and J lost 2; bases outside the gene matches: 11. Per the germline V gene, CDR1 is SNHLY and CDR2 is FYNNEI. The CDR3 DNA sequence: TGTGCCATTGACGGGACTAATAATACCTACGAGCAGTACTTC. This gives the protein CAIDGTNNTYEQYF.

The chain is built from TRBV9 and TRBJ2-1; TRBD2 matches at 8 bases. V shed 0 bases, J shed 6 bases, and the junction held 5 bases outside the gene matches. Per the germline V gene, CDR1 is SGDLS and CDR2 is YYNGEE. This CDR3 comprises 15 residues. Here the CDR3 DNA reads TGTGCCAGCAGCGTAGGCGGGGGGCCCCCCAATGAGCAGTTCTTC. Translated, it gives CASSVGGGPPNEQFF.

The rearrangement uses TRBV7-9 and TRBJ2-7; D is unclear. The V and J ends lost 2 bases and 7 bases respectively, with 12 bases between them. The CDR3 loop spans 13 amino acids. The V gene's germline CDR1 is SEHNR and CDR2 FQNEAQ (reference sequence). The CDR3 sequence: CASSLMPVEEQYF. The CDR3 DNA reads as TGTGCCAGCAGCTTAATGCCGGTGGAAGAGCAGTACTTC.